This passage covers 14 T cell receptor beta chains from one sample sequenced in a study of response to subunit inactivated influenza vaccine. TCRdb re-derived calls from the RT-PCR reads in MiXCR, one entry per CDR3 protein. The sample contains some 600,000 distinct CDR3 sequences, 14% of which appear only once. The sample in question was PBMCs from blood, obtained approximately 15 days before vaccination. These receptors were collected from a man over 45 who received an inactivated influenza vaccine.

The genes are TRBV11-2 and TRBJ1-2; no clear D gene. The germline V gene has CDR1 SGHAT and CDR2 FQNNGV. V lost 1 base and J 8 bases, leaving 14 bases between the germline ends. This CDR3 is built from 14 residues. The DNA for the CDR3 is TGTGCCAGCAGCTTAGGGGGAGTTCCGGGGGGCTACACCTTC. Translating it yields CASSLGGVPGGYTF.

The gene calls are TRBV4-1 and TRBJ2-7; TRBD1 agrees at 10 bases. Germline loops: CDR1 MGHRA, CDR2 YSYEKL. This CDR3 comprises 16 residues. V was clipped by 3 bases and J by 7 bases; unmatched bases: 12. CDR3 protein: CASSHNEGQGFREQYF. Written as DNA, the CDR3 is TGCGCCAGCAGCCACAACGAGGGACAGGGGTTCAGAGAGCAGTACTTC.

This clonotype has a handful of counts. The gene calls are TRBV10-1 and TRBJ2-7, with D possibly being TRBD1 or TRBD2 (5 bases each). Germline assignment: CDR1 WNHNN and CDR2 SYGVQD (reference sequence). Deletions cut 4 bases from V and 1 base from J, with 20 bases between. CDR3 length equals 17 residues. The CDR3 region is CASSGGLVGEGSYEQYF. Written as DNA, the CDR3 is TGCGCCAGCAGTGGGGGCCTCGTGGGGGAAGGGTCCTACGAGCAGTACTTC.

This clonotype has just a few counts. The V call is TRBV20-1, the J call TRBJ2-7, with 9 bases lining up with TRBD1. The CDR3 consists of 14 residues. Germline CDR1 and CDR2: DFQATT and SNEGSKA (reference sequence). With 5 bases clipped from V and 3 bases from J, the junction kept 8 bases outside the gene matches. The CDR3 nucleotides are TGCAGTGCTGTACAACCGGGACAGGGCTACGAGCAGTACTTC. Protein: CSAVQPGQGYEQYF.

The chain is built from TRBV6-1 and TRBJ1-2; TRBD1 is a possible D gene (5 bases). V lost 8 bases and J lost 4, with 17 bases in between. CDR1 MNHNS and CDR2 SASEGT come from the germline V gene. The CDR3 runs 14 residues. CDR3 sequence reads: CASQPAGGTYGYTF. The CDR3 nucleotides are TGTGCCAGCCAACCAGCCGGGGGAACCTATGGCTACACCTTC.

There are a few counts of this clonotype. This chain links TRBV15 with TRBJ1-5; TRBD1 is a possible D gene (6 bases). The CDR3 has 16 residues. V was shortened by 4 bases and J by 3 bases, with 16 bases between the two germline ends. Germline CDR1 LNHNV, CDR2 YYDKDF (reference sequence). The CDR3 region is CATSKTGTRPNQPQHF. CDR3 DNA sequence: TGTGCCACCAGCAAGACCGGGACACGGCCCAATCAGCCCCAGCATTTT.

This clonotype was seen only a few times. V gene TRBV10-3 combines with J gene TRBJ2-7, with 11 bases fitting TRBD2. J lost 4 bases, V lost 6 bases, and 8 bases had no gene match. CDR3 length equals 15 residues. Germline CDR1 ENHRY, CDR2 SYGVKD. DNA for the CDR3: TGTGCCATCAGATCCCTAGCGGGAGGCATTTACGAGCAGTACTTC. Translation gives CAIRSLAGGIYEQYF.

There are many counts of this clonotype. This sequence joins TRBV14 and TRBJ1-2; possibly TRBD1 for D (5 bases). Germline CDR1 is SGHDN and CDR2 is FVKESK. The V end was cut by 4 bases, the J end by 8 bases, with 14 bases between. This CDR3 is 13 amino acids long. The CDR3: CASSLSAGDGYTF. Written as DNA, the CDR3 is TGTGCCAGCAGCCTCTCGGCCGGGGACGGCTACACCTTC.

The genes are TRBV4-1 and TRBJ2-4, with D maybe TRBD1 (6 bases). This CDR3 spans 12 amino acids. CDR1 is MGHRA and CDR2 is YSYEKL in the germline V gene. Trimming took off 3 bases at V and 13 bases at J, with 13 bases between the two ends. CDR3 DNA: TGCGCCAGCAGCCAGGGGGCAGGGGTCCAGTACTTC. Its translation: CASSQGAGVQYF.

This chain joins TRBV20-1 and TRBJ2-7; D remains unclear. The CDR3 loop spans 14 amino acids. Trimming removed 1 base from V and 0 bases from J, with 10 bases in between. CDR1 is DFQATT, CDR2 SNEGSKA, per germline (reference sequence). Here the CDR3 DNA reads TGCAGTGCTAGAGGTGCACGGAGCTCCTACGAGCAGTACTTC. Translated: CSARGARSSYEQYF.

The chain employs TRBV7-3 and TRBJ2-5; maybe TRBD2 (5 bases). There are 15 residues in the CDR3. The germline V gene has CDR1 SGHTA and CDR2 FQGTGA. Trimming took 5 bases from V and 5 from J, leaving 18 bases between them. The CDR3 DNA reads TGTGCCAGCAGCCTTACGCGGGCTTCTAGGGAGACCCAGTACTTC. Amino acids: CASSLTRASRETQYF.

There are a few counts of this clonotype. The chain uses TRBV9 and TRBJ2-3, with D uncertain. Germline loops: CDR1 SGDLS, CDR2 YYNGEE. Trimming took 0 bases from V and 4 from J, leaving 3 bases between them. The CDR3 has 12 amino acids. Here the CDR3 DNA reads TGTGCCAGCAGCGTAGTCTCAGATACGCAGTATTTT. Its protein product is CASSVVSDTQYF.

V and J are TRBV20-1 and TRBJ2-1; D is perhaps TRBD1 (9 bases). V dropped 6 bases and J dropped 0 bases, with 24 bases sitting between them. The CDR3 is made up of 18 amino acids. Per the germline V gene, CDR1 is DFQATT and CDR2 is SNEGSKA (reference sequence). The CDR3 loop is CSARTGGIAGSSYNEQFF. As DNA, the CDR3 is TGCAGTGCCCGAACAGGGGGCATAGCGGGGTCCTCCTACAATGAGCAGTTCTTC.

On this clonotype: This sequence may be a read error, since a much larger clone differs from it by one base. The V and J genes are TRBV4-2 and TRBJ1-5, with D possibly matching TRBD1 (5 bases). This CDR3 region has 15 residues. Germline CDR1 and CDR2: LGHNA and YNFKEQ. This CDR3 reads CASSEEVGGFQPQHF. As DNA, the CDR3 is TGTGCCAGCAGCGAAGAAGTTGGGGGGTTTCAGCCCCAGCATTTT.